This T cell receptor beta chain originates from a study of blood T cell repertoires in COVID-19. Background on the study: From T cells, B-cell-depleted T cells, or PBMCs came the material, which was cDNA or gDNA.

The method was immunoSEQ multiplex PCR; TCRdb's version includes in-frame clones alone and lacks a portion of them. The sample has 86,000 or so clones; around 91% are singletons. The germline CDR1 and CDR2 sequences are KGHSH and LQKENI. The V and J ends lost 0 bases and 3 bases respectively, with 9 bases between them. The CDR3 is 15 amino acids. The TCR sequence derives from a woman aged 45-65 years in a cohort sampled during active COVID-19. The rearrangement uses TRBV18 and TRBJ2-1; D perhaps matches TRBD1 (5 bases). The sequenced sample was peripheral blood. The CDR3 coding sequence is TGTGCCAGCTCACCACCGGACACTGTCTACAATGAGCAGTTCTTC. This translates into CASSPPDTVYNEQFF.